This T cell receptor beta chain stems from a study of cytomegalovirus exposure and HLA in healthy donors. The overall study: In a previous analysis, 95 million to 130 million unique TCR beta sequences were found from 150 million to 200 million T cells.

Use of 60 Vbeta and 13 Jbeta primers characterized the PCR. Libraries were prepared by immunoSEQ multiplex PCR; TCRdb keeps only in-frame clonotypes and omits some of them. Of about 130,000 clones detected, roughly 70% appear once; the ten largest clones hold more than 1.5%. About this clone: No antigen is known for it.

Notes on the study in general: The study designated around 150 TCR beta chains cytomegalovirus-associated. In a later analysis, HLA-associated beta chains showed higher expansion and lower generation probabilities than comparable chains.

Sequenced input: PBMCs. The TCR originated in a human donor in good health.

In DNA form, the CDR3 reads TGTGCCAGCAGCTTAGTGAGCGGGTTTACCAATACGCAGTATTTT. It specifies CASSLVSGFTNTQYF. The chain links TRBV13 to TRBJ2-3; D might be TRBD2 (6 bases). There are 15 residues in the CDR3. V was trimmed by 1 base and J by 7 bases, leaving 15 bases between them. Germline assignment: CDR1 PRHDT and CDR2 FYEKMQ (reference sequence).